These 32 T cell receptor beta chains were all obtained from the same sample, sequenced in a study of CD8+CD57+ T cells in acquired aplastic anemia. All patients picked for sequencing had shown, by flow cytometry, an expansion of CD8+CD57+ cells. Profiling of TCR beta VDJ combinations and CDR3 sequences used genomic DNA as template. TCRdb redid the calling of the reads with MiXCR, one entry per CDR3 protein. Of 150,000 or so distinct CDR3 sequences in the sample, under 55% were seen once. Material: sorted CD4+, CD8+, or CD8+CD57+ T cells (not recorded which) from PBMCs. The receptors stem from a human donor with aplastic anemia.

Many counts were recorded for this clonotype. The chain carries TRBV6-1 and TRBJ2-3; TRBD1 is a possible D gene (6 bases). The germline V gene has CDR1 MNHNS and CDR2 SASEGT. The CDR3 is 15 residues long. Deletions cut 5 bases from V and 4 bases from J, with 16 bases between. The CDR3 region has the DNA TGTGCCAGCAGTTCCTTACAGGGTACCGCAGATACGCAGTATTTT. Translated: CASSSLQGTADTQYF.

This clonotype was seen many times. The V call is TRBV10-3, the J call TRBJ2-7; D possibly matches TRBD1 or TRBD2 (5 bases each). V was shortened by 7 bases and J by 0 bases, with 13 bases between the two germline ends. This CDR3 has 14 residues. The V gene's germline CDR1 is ENHRY and CDR2 SYGVKD. This chain's CDR3 is CAITRDGASYEQYF. CDR3 coding DNA: TGTGCCATCACCAGGGACGGAGCCTCCTACGAGCAGTACTTC.

This clonotype was observed a single time. This may stem from a read error, because a much larger clone lies one nucleotide away. The chain combines TRBV18 with TRBJ2-7, with a weak D call TRBD2 (5 bases). Trimming removed 5 bases at V and 5 bases at J, with 13 bases between. Looked up from germline, CDR1 is KGHSH and CDR2 is LQKENI. The CDR3 is 13 residues long. CDR3: CASSAGSEHEQYF. CDR3 nucleotide sequence: TGTGCCAGCTCAGCAGGTAGCGAGCACGAGCAGTACTTC.

This clonotype was observed at least ten times. The J gene is TRBJ2-3, the V gene TRBV20-1; 13 nucleotides agree with TRBD2. V trimming: 6 bases; J trimming: 2 bases; junction bases outside the gene matches: 17. The CDR3 loop spans 19 amino acids. Germline lookup yields CDR1 DFQATT and CDR2 SNEGSKA (reference sequence). CDR3 loop: CSAFEVPGTSGIFTDTQYF. The CDR3 region has the DNA TGCAGTGCCTTCGAGGTCCCCGGGACTAGCGGGATATTCACAGATACGCAGTATTTT.

The table lists this clonotype with many counts. CDR3 nucleotide sequence: TGCGCCAGCAGGCCCCTAGCGGGAGTCCCCTACGAGCAGTACTTC. Amino acid sequence: CASRPLAGVPYEQYF. The chain uses TRBV5-1 and TRBJ2-7; 10 nucleotides agree with TRBD2. The CDR3 runs to 15 residues. Looked up from germline, CDR1 is SGHRS and CDR2 is YFSETQ. Trimming cost V 5 bases and J 2 bases; bases outside gene matches: 7.

This clonotype has just one count. The chain has TRBV5-4 and TRBJ2-3; 10 positions agree with TRBD2. V was pared by 4 bases and J by 1 base, with 3 bases of the junction left unmatched. Germline loops: CDR1 SGHNT, CDR2 YYREEE (reference sequence). CDR3 length: 15 residues. DNA of the CDR3: TGTGCCAGCAGCGGACTAGCGGCTCGCACAGATACGCAGTATTTT. Its protein is CASSGLAARTDTQYF.

The V call is TRBV2, the J call TRBJ1-1, with 8 bases identical to TRBD1. This CDR3 has 13 amino acids. After removal of 7 bases from V and 5 bases from J, the junction contained 6 bases not matched to a gene. In germline, CDR1 is SNHLY, CDR2 FYNNEI. The CDR3 spells CASKVTGVTEAFF. For the CDR3, the DNA is TGTGCCAGCAAGGTGACAGGGGTTACTGAAGCTTTCTTT.

This clonotype was seen only a few times. J is TRBJ2-1 and V is TRBV24-1, with 10 bases lining up with TRBD2. The V gene's germline CDR1 is KGHDR and CDR2 SFDVKD. The length of the CDR3 is 13 residues. V trimming: 5 bases; J trimming: 10 bases; junction bases outside the gene matches: 4. The CDR3 DNA reads TGTGCCACCAGTGCTAGCGGGAGAGAAGAGCAGTTCTTC. This codes for CATSASGREEQFF.

This clonotype was detected ten times or more. CDR3 nucleotides: TGCAGTGCTAGGGGGATCGATACGGGGAATTCACCCCTCCACTTT. It encodes CSARGIDTGNSPLHF. The chain carries TRBV20-1 and TRBJ1-6; no definite D call. V was pared by 3 bases and J by 7 bases, with 16 bases between. The CDR3 is made up of 15 amino acids. CDR1 DFQATT and CDR2 SNEGSKA come from the germline V gene (reference sequence).

This clonotype was seen at least ten times. The rearrangement uses TRBV20-1 and TRBJ1-2; D possibly corresponds to TRBD1 (5 bases). The V end was cut by 6 bases, the J end by 6 bases, with 17 bases between. This CDR3 region has 13 residues. CDR1 DFQATT and CDR2 SNEGSKA come from the germline V gene (reference sequence). The DNA for the CDR3 is TGCAGTGCATGGGACCCTACGTTGAATGGCTACACCTTC. It specifies CSAWDPTLNGYTF.

The gene calls are TRBV2 and TRBJ1-6; no firm D call. Trimming took 3 bases from V and 8 from J, leaving 11 bases between them. CDR1 SNHLY and CDR2 FYNNEI come from the germline V gene. The CDR3 has 14 residues. The CDR3 loop is CASSERQLYSPLHF. Written as DNA, the CDR3 is TGTGCCAGCAGTGAGAGGCAGCTTTATTCACCCCTCCACTTT. The variable domain in full, with the rest retrieved from reference TRBV2 and TRBJ1-6, is EPEVTQTPSHQVTQMGQEVILRCVPISNHLYFYWYRQILGQKVEFLVSFYNNEISEKSEIFDDQFSVERPDGSNFTLKIRSTKLEDSAMYFCASSERQLYSPLHFGNGTRLTVT.

This sequence joins TRBV19 and TRBJ2-7; D gene unclear. Deletions cut 3 bases from V and 3 bases from J, with 9 bases between. Per germline, CDR1 LNHDA and CDR2 SQIVND (reference sequence). This CDR3 has 13 amino acids. Written as DNA, the CDR3 is TGTGCCAGTAGTATGCTAGGGATCTACGAGCAGTACTTC. It specifies CASSMLGIYEQYF.

The chain has TRBV5-4 and TRBJ2-5; 7 bases are a match to TRBD1. The germline V gene has CDR1 SGHNT and CDR2 YYREEE (reference sequence). The CDR3 has 15 residues. The ends lost 1 base at V and 5 bases at J; junction bases unmatched: 8. CDR3 protein: CASSLKTGAGETQYF. Here the CDR3 DNA reads TGTGCCAGCAGCTTGAAAACAGGGGCCGGGGAGACCCAGTACTTC.

This clonotype has only one observation. Compared with germline, one end of the junction differs, possibly owing to a read error. The chain has TRBV27 and TRBJ1-1; D not resolved. CDR1 and CDR2 (germline): MNHEY, SMNVEV (reference sequence). The CDR3 extends over 14 amino acids. This CDR3 is CASSFNWGATDAFF. The CDR3 bases are TGTGCCAGCAGTTTTAATTGGGGTGCCACTGACGCTTTCTTT.

This clonotype has just one count. This may come from a read error, since a much larger clone is one base off. This CDR3 is missing its conserved last phenylalanine or tryptophan, likely due to a read error. This chain links TRBV6-1 with TRBJ2-7, with D hard to call. Trimming pared 6 bases from V and 6 bases from J, leaving 15 bases between. CDR1 MNHNS and CDR2 SASEGT come from the germline V gene. This CDR3 spans 13 amino acids. The CDR3 bases are TGTGCCAGCAGGGCCCCCTCAAGCGCCGAGCAGTACCTC. Its protein product is CASRAPSSAEQYL.

This clonotype was recorded many times. The V call is TRBV19, the J call TRBJ1-4, with D perhaps matching TRBD1 (6 bases). The V end lost 5 bases, the J end lost 8 bases, and 18 bases lay between the germline ends. Germline-derived CDR1 and CDR2 are LNHDA and SQIVND (reference sequence). The CDR3 extends over 15 amino acids. CDR3: CASSPQQGLGEKLFF. CDR3 nucleotide sequence: TGTGCCAGTAGTCCACAACAGGGCTTGGGGGAAAAACTGTTTTTT.

This clonotype was found a few times. This rearrangement joins TRBV4-1 to TRBJ2-1; 7 bases match TRBD2. The V gene's germline CDR1 is MGHRA and CDR2 YSYEKL. This CDR3 has 16 residues. J gave up 7 bases and V 0 bases, and 9 bases lay outside the gene matches. The CDR3 bases are TGCGCCAGCAGCCAAGAGGGAGGGCGGGAGCGGAATGAGCAGTTCTTC. It encodes CASSQEGGRERNEQFF.

The chain uses TRBV5-1 and TRBJ2-1, with D possibly TRBD1 on 5 matching bases. Germline V gene lookup returns CDR1 SGHRS and CDR2 YFSETQ. The CDR3 consists of 13 residues. The germline V and J ends were trimmed by 7 bases and 4 bases, with 12 bases remaining between them. DNA of the CDR3: TGCGCCAGCCAGCGAGACAGATACAATGAGCAGTTCTTC. The encoded protein is CASQRDRYNEQFF. Variable domain in full (rest from reference TRBV5-1 and TRBJ2-1): KAGVTQTPRYLIKTRGQQVTLSCSPISGHRSVSWYQQTPGQGLQFLFEYFSETQRNKGNFPGRFSGRQFSNSRSEMNVSTLELGDSALYLCASQRDRYNEQFFGPGTRLTVL.

This clonotype was seen more than once but under ten times. The genes are TRBV7-6 and TRBJ2-2; D perhaps matches TRBD1 (6 bases). The length of the CDR3 is 12 residues. Trimming stripped 8 bases from V and 5 bases from J, with 9 bases between. Germline V CDR1 and CDR2: SGHVS, FNYEAQ. The CDR3 DNA sequence: TGTGCCAGCGAACAGGGAACCGGGGAGCTGTTTTTT. Encoded protein: CASEQGTGELFF.

J is TRBJ2-5 and V is TRBV24-1, with 7 bases matching TRBD1. CDR3 length: 16 amino acids. CDR1 is KGHDR, CDR2 SFDVKD, per germline. Trimming took 0 bases from V and 2 from J; bases not matched to a gene: 5. CDR3 residues: CATSDLETGRQETQYF. CDR3 coding DNA: TGTGCCACCAGTGATTTGGAGACAGGGCGGCAAGAGACCCAGTACTTC.

The sample holds many counts of this clonotype. The J gene is TRBJ2-1, the V gene TRBV7-9; tentatively, D is TRBD2 (5 bases). The V and J ends lost 3 bases and 9 bases respectively, with 15 bases between them. This CDR3 spans 14 amino acids. CDR1 SEHNR and CDR2 FQNEAQ come from the germline V gene (reference sequence). CDR3 DNA: TGTGCCAGCAGCTTTGGTGGGAGAGCGGTTGAGCAGTTCTTC. Amino acids: CASSFGGRAVEQFF.

This chain uses TRBV12-3 or TRBV12-4 with TRBJ2-3; TRBD2 agrees at 10 bases. V gave up 5 bases and J gave up 2 bases; unmatched junction bases: 16. The CDR3 runs to 19 residues. The CDR3 DNA is TGTGCCAGCAGTCATGGCGGGACTAGCGAGATGCCTGACACAGATACGCAGTATTTT. Its translation is CASSHGGTSEMPDTDTQYF.

The chain couples TRBV5-5 to TRBJ1-1, with D unclear. V gave up 1 base and J gave up 6 bases, with 13 bases separating them. Germline values: CDR1 SGHKS, CDR2 YYEKEE (reference sequence). This CDR3 spans 14 amino acids. CDR3 DNA sequence: TGTGCCAGCAGCTTGATCGCTGAACGACCTGAAGCTTTCTTT. Encoded protein: CASSLIAERPEAFF.

J is TRBJ1-2 and V is TRBV6-1; D may be TRBD1 (6 bases). Germline CDR1 MNHNS, CDR2 SASEGT. Trimming cost V 2 bases and J 5 bases, with 21 bases left between them. This CDR3 contains 17 residues. CDR3 loop: CASSEIWGGVSGYGYTF. In nucleotides, the CDR3 is TGTGCCAGCAGTGAAATCTGGGGGGGCGTTTCGGGTTATGGCTACACCTTC.

The chain's CDR3 is CASSEMGSPLHF. For the CDR3, the DNA is TGCGCCAGCAGTGAAATGGGTTCACCCCTCCACTTT. The chain has TRBV10-2 and TRBJ1-6; D is unresolved. CDR1 WSHSY and CDR2 SAAADI come from the germline V gene. Trimming cost V 3 bases and J 9 bases, with 6 bases left between them. The CDR3 spans 12 residues.

The genes are TRBV4-2 and TRBJ2-3; a weak D match, TRBD1 (7 bases). The CDR3 runs to 16 residues. The germline V and J ends were trimmed by 6 bases and 5 bases, with 21 bases remaining between them. Germline V gives CDR1 LGHNA, CDR2 YNFKEQ. For the CDR3, the DNA is TGTGCCAGCAGTGACTCGAGGGGGGACAGAGAAGATACGCAGTATTTT. It yields the protein CASSDSRGDREDTQYF.

This clonotype has at least ten counts. The rearrangement joins TRBV7-3 to TRBJ1-2; 8 nucleotides align to TRBD1. The CDR3 has 13 amino acids. Germline values: CDR1 SGHTA, CDR2 FQGTGA. J was trimmed by 8 bases and V by 4 bases; bases with no gene match: 6. In DNA form, the CDR3 reads TGTGCCAGCAGCTCCGGGACAGGTGCGGGCTACACCTTC. It is translated as CASSSGTGAGYTF.

The chain combines TRBV9 with TRBJ2-1; 11 bases agree with TRBD2. The CDR3 spans 16 residues. Per the germline V gene, CDR1 is SGDLS and CDR2 is YYNGEE. With 4 bases clipped from V and 3 bases from J, the junction kept 6 bases outside the gene matches. CDR3 region: CASSPFGTSGYNEQFF. CDR3 DNA sequence: TGTGCCAGCAGCCCTTTTGGGACTAGCGGCTACAATGAGCAGTTCTTC.

The genes are TRBV7-2 and TRBJ2-1, with TRBD1 identical over 7 bases. After removal of 0 bases from V and 7 bases from J, the junction contained 3 bases not matched to a gene. Germline CDR1 and CDR2: SGHTA and FQGNSA. The CDR3 sequence is 14 residues long. CDR3 protein: CASSLAGTENEQFF. The CDR3 coding sequence is TGTGCCAGCAGCTTAGCAGGGACAGAGAATGAGCAGTTCTTC.

The CDR3 DNA follows: TGTGCCAGCACAGGGGCGGCGGGGCACACTGAAGCTTTCTTT. Protein product: CASTGAAGHTEAFF. The chain recombines TRBV2 with TRBJ1-1; a possible D gene is TRBD1 (6 bases). Deletions cut 7 bases from V and 3 bases from J, with 15 bases between. The CDR3 has 14 amino acids. Per germline, CDR1 SNHLY and CDR2 FYNNEI.

This clonotype appeared many times. The CDR3 here is CASRRTDTQYF. The CDR3 region has the DNA TGTGCCAGCAGGCGCACAGATACGCAGTATTTT. The chain joins TRBV12-3 or TRBV12-4 to TRBJ2-3; D gene unclear. The CDR3 is 11 residues long. Trimming removed 6 bases at V and 1 base at J, with 2 bases between.

The J gene is TRBJ1-1, the V gene TRBV10-3, with D hard to call. Germline CDR1 is ENHRY and CDR2 is SYGVKD. The CDR3 has 13 residues. Trimming removed 5 bases from V and 1 base from J, with 8 bases in between. CDR3 nucleotides: TGTGCCATCAGTACGCAATCGAACACTGAAGCTTTCTTT. As protein: CAISTQSNTEAFF.